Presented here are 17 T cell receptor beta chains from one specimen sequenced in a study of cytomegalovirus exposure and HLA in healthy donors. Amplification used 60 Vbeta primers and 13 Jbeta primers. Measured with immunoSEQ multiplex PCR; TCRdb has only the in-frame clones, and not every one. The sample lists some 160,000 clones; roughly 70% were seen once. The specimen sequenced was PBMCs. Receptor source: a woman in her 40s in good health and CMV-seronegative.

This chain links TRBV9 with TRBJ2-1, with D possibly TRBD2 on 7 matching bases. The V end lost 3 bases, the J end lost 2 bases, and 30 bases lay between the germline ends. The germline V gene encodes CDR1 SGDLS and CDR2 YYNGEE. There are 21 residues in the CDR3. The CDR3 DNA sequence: TGTGCCAGCAGCGACCCCCGCTGGGCGGGGGCCAACCTTTCCCCCTACAATGAGCAGTTCTTC. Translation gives CASSDPRWAGANLSPYNEQFF.

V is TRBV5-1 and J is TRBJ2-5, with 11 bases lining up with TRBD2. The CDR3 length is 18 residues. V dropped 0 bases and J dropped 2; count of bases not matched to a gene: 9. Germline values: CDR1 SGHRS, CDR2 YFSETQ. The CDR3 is CASSLGTSGGRIQETQYF. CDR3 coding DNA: TGCGCCAGCAGCTTGGGAACTAGCGGGGGCCGGATTCAAGAGACCCAGTACTTC.

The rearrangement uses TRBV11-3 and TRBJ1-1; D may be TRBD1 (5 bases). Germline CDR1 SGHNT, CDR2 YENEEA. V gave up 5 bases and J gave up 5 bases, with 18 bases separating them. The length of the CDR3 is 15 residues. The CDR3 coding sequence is TGTGCCAGCAGCCTGACCGGCGGGGGGGAAACTGAAGCTTTCTTT. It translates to CASSLTGGGETEAFF.

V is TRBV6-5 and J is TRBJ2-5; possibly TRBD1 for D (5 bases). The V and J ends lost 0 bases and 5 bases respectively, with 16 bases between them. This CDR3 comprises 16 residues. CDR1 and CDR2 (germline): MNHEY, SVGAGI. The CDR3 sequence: CASSYSKFGAGETQYF. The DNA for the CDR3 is TGTGCCAGCAGTTACTCGAAGTTTGGGGCCGGGGAGACCCAGTACTTC.

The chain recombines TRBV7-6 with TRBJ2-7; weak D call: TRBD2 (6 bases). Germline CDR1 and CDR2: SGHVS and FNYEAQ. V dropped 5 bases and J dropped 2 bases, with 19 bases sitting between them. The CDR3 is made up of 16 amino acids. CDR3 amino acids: CASSLTGQGLTYEQYF. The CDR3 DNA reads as TGTGCCAGCAGCCTAACAGGTCAGGGACTGACCTACGAGCAGTACTTC.

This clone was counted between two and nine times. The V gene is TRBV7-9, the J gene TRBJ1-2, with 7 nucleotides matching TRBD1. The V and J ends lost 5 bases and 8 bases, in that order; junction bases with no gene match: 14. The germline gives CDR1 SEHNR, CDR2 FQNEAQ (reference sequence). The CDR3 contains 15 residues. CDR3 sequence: CASSRGQGYGMGYTF. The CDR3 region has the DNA TGTGCCAGCAGCAGGGGGCAGGGTTACGGCATGGGCTACACCTTC.

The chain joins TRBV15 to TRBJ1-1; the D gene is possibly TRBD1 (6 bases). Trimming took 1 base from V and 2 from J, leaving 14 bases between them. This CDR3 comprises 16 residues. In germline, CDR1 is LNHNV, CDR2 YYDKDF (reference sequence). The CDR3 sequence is CATSRVRGAGNTEAFF. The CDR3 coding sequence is TGTGCCACCAGCAGAGTCCGGGGGGCGGGAAACACTGAAGCTTTCTTT.

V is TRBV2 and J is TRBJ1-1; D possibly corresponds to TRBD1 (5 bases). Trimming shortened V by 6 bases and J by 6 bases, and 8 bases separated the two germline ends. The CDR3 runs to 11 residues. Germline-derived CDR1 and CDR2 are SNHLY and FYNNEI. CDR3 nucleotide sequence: TGTGCCAGCAGGGAGGGGCCTGAAGCTTTCTTT. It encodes CASREGPEAFF.

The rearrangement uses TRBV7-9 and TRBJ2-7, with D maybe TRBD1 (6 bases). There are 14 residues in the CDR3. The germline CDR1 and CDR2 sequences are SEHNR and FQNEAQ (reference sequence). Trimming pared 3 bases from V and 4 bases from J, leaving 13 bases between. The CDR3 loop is CASSFQGGQYEQYF. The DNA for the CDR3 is TGTGCCAGCAGCTTCCAGGGCGGACAGTACGAGCAGTACTTC.

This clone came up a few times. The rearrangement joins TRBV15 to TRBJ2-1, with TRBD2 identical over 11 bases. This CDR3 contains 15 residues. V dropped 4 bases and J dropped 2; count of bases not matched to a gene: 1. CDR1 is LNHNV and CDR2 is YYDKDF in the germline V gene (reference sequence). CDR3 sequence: CATSMTSGAYNEQFF. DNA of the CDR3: TGTGCCACCAGCATGACTAGCGGGGCCTACAATGAGCAGTTCTTC. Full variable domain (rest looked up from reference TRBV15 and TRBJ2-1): DAMVIQNPRYQVTQFGKPVTLSCSQTLNHNVMYWYQQKSSQAPKLLFHYYDKDFNNEADTPDNFQSRRPNTSFCFLDIRSPGLGDTAMYLCATSMTSGAYNEQFFGPGTRLTVL.

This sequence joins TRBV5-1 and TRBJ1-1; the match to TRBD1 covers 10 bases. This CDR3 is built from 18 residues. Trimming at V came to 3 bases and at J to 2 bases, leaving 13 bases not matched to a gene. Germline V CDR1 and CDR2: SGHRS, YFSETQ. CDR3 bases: TGCGCCAGCAGCTCCGGGACAGGGGCGTGGGGAGTTAACACTGAAGCTTTCTTT. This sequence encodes CASSSGTGAWGVNTEAFF.

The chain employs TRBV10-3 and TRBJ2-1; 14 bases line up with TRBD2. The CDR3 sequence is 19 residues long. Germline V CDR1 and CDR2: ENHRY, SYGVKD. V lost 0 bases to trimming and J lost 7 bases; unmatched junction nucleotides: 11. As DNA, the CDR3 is TGTGCCATCAGTGAGTCACCCGACTCGGGACTAGCGGGAGAAAATGAGCAGTTCTTC. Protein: CAISESPDSGLAGENEQFF.

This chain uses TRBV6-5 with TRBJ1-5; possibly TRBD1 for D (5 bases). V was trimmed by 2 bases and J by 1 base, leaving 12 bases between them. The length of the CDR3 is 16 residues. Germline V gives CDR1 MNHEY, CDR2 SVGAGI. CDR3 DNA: TGTGCCAGCAGTTACGGTGGACATAGAAGCAATCAGCCCCAGCATTTT. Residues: CASSYGGHRSNQPQHF.

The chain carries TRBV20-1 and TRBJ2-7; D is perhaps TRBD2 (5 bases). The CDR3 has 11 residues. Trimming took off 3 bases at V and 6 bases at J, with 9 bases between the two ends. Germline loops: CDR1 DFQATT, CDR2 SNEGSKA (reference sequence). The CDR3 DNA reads TGCAGTGCTAGCGGGGATCTCGAGCAGTACTTC. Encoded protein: CSASGDLEQYF.

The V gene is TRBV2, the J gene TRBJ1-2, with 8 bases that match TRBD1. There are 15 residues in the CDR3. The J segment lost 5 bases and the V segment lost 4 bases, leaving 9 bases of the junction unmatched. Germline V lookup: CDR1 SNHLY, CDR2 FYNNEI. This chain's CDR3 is CASSGTGKGRYGYTF. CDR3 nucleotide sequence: TGTGCCAGCAGTGGGACAGGGAAGGGAAGATATGGCTACACCTTC.

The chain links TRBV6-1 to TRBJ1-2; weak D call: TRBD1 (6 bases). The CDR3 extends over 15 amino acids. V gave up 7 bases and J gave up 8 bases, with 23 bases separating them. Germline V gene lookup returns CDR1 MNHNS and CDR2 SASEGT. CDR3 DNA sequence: TGTGCCAGCAATGATGGGTGGGGACAAGGAAACGGCTACACCTTC. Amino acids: CASNDGWGQGNGYTF.

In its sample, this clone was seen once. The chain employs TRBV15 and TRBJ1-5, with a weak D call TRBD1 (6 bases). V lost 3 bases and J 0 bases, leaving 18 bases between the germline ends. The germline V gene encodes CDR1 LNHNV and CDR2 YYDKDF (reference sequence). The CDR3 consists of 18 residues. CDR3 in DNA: TGTGCCACCAGCAGCCAAATAGGGGACATTTATAGCAATCAGCCCCAGCATTTT. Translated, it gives CATSSQIGDIYSNQPQHF.